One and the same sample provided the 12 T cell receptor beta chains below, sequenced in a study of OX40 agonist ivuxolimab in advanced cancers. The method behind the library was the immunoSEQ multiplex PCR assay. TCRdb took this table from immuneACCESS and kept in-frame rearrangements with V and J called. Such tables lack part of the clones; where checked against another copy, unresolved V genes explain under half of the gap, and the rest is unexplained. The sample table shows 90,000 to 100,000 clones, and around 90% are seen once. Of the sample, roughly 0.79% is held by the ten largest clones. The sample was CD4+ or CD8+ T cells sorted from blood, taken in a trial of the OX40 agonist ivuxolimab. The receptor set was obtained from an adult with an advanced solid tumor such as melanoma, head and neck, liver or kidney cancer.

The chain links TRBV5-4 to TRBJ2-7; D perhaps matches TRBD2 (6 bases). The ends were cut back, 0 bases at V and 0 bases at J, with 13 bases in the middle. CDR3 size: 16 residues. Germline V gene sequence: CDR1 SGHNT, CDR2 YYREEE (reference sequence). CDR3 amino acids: CASSLGGTQSSYEQYF. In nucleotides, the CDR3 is TGTGCCAGCAGCTTGGGAGGGACTCAAAGCTCCTACGAGCAGTACTTC. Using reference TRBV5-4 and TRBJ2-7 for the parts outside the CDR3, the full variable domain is ETGVTQSPTHLIKTRGQQVTLRCSSQSGHNTVSWYQQALGQGPQFIFQYYREEENGRGNFPPRFSGLQFPNYSSELNVNALELDDSALYLCASSLGGTQSSYEQYFGPGTRLTVT.

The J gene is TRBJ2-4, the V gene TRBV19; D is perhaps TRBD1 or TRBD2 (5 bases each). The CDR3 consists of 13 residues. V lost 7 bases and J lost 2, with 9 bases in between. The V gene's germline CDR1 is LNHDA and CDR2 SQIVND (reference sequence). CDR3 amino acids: CASNPGPKNIQYF. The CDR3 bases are TGTGCCAGTAACCCGGGGCCCAAAAACATTCAGTACTTC.

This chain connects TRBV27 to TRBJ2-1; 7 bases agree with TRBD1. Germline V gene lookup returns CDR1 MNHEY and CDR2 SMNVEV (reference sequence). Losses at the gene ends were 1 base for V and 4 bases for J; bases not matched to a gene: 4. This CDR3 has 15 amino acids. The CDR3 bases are TGTGCCAGCAGTTTATACCCAGGGGGATACAATGAGCAGTTCTTC. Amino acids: CASSLYPGGYNEQFF.

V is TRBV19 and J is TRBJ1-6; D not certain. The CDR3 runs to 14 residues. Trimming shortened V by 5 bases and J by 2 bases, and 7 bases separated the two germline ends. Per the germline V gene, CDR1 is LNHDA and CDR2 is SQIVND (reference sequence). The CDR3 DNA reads TGTGCCAGTAGTCCGGACCCCTATAATTCACCCCTCCACTTT. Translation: CASSPDPYNSPLHF.

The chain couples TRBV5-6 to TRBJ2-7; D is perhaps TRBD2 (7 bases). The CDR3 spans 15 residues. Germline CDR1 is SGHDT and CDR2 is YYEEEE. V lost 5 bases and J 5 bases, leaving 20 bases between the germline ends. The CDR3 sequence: CASSSGGAGGHEQYF. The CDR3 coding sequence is TGTGCCAGCAGTTCTGGGGGGGCCGGAGGTCACGAGCAGTACTTC.

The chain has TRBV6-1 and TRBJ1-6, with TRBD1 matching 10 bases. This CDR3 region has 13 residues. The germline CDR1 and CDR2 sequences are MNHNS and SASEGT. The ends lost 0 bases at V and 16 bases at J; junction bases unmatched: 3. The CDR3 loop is CASSEADRGVLHF. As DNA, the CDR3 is TGTGCCAGCAGTGAAGCGGACAGGGGGGTACTCCACTTT.

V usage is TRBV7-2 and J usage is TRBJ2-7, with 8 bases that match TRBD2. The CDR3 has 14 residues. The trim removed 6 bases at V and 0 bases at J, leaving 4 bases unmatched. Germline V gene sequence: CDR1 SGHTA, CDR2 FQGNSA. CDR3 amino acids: CASRPSGSSYEQYF. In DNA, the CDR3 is TGTGCCAGCAGACCCAGCGGGAGCTCCTACGAGCAGTACTTC.

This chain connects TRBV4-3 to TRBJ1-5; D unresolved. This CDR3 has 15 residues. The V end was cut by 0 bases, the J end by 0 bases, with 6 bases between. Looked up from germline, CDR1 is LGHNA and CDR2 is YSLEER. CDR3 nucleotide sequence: TGCGCCAGCAGCCAAGACTCGTATAGCAATCAGCCCCAGCATTTT. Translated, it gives CASSQDSYSNQPQHF.

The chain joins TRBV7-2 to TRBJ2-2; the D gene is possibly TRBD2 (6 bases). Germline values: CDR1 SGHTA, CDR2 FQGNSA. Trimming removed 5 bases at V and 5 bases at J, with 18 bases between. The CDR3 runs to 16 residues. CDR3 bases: TGTGCCAGCAGCGCCGCTTCGGGGGTCCGAACCGGGGAGCTGTTTTTT. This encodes CASSAASGVRTGELFF.

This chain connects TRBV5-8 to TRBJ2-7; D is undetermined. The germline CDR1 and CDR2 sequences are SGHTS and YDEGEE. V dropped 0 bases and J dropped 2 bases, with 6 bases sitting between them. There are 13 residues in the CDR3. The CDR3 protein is CASSLAGTYEQYF. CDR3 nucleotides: TGTGCCAGCAGCTTGGCCGGTACCTACGAGCAGTACTTC.

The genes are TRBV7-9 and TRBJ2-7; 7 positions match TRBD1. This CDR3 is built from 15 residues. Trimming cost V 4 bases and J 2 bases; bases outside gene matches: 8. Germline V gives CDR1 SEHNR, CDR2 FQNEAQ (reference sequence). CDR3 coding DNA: TGTGCCAGCAGCTCCGGGACAGAATCCGCCTACGAGCAGTACTTC. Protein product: CASSSGTESAYEQYF.

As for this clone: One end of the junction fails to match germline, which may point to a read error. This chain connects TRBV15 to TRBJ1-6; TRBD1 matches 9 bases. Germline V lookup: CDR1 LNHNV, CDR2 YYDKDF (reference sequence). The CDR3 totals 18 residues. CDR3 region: CATSREVPLGQGNSPLYF. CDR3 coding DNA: TGTGCCACCAGCAGAGAGGTTCCACTGGGACAGGGCAATTCACCCCTCTACTTT.